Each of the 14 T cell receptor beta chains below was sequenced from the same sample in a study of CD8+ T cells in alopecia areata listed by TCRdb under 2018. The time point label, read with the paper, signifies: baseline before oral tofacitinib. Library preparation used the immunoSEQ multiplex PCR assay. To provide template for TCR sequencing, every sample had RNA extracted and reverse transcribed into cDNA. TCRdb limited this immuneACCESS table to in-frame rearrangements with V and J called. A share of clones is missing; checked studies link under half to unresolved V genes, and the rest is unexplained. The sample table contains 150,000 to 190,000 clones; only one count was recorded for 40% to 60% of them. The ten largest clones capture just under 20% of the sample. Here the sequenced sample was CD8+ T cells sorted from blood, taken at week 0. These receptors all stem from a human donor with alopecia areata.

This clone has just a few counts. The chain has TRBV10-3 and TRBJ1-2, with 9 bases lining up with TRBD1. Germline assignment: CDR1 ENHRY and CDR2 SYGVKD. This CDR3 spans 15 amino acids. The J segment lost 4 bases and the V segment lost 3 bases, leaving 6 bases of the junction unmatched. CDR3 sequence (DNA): TGTGCCATCAGTGAAGAGGACAGGGGTCTCTATGGCTACACCTTC. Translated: CAISEEDRGLYGYTF.

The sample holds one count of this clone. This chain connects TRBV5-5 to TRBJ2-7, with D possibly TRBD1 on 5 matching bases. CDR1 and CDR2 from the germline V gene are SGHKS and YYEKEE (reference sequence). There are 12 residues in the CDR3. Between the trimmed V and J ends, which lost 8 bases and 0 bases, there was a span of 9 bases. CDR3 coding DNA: TGTGCCAGTCAGGGAAGCTCCTACGAGCAGTACTTC. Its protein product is CASQGSSYEQYF.

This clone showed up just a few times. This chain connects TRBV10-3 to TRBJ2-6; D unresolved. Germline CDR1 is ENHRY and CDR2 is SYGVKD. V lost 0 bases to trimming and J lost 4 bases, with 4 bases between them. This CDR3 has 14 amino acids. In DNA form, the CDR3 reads TGTGCCATCAGTGAGTCAGGAGGGGCCAACGTCCTGACTTTC. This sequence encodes CAISESGGANVLTF.

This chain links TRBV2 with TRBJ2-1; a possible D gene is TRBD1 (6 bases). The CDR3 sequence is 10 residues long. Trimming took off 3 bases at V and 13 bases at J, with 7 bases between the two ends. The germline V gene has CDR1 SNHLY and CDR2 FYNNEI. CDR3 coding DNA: TGTGCCAGCAGTGAGGGACAACAGTTCTTC. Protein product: CASSEGQQFF.

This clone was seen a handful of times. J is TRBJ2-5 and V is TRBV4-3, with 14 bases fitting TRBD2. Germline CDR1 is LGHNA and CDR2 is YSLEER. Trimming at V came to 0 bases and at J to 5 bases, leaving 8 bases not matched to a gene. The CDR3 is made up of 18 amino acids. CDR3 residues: CASSQDSGLAGGWETQYF. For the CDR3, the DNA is TGCGCCAGCAGCCAAGATTCCGGACTAGCGGGGGGTTGGGAGACCCAGTACTTC.

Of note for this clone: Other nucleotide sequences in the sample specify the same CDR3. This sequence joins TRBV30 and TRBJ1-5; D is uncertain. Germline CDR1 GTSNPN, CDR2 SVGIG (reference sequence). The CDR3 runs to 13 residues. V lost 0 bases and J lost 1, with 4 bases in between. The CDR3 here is CAWSVDSNQPQHF. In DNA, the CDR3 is TGTGCCTGGAGTGTAGACAGCAATCAGCCCCAGCATTTT.

In nucleotides, the CDR3 is TGTGCCTGGAGCCCAGGGGGCATTGGAAACACCATATATTTT. Its translation: CAWSPGGIGNTIYF. This chain links TRBV30 with TRBJ1-3; TRBD1 matches at 8 bases. CDR3 length: 14 amino acids. J gave up 3 bases and V 3 bases, and 4 bases lay outside the gene matches. The germline V gene has CDR1 GTSNPN and CDR2 SVGIG (reference sequence).

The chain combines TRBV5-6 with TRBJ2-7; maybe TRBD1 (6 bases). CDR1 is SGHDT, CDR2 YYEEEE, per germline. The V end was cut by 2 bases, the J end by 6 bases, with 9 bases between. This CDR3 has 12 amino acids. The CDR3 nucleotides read TGTGCCAGCAGCTTACAGGGAAGCGAGCAGTACTTC. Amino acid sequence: CASSLQGSEQYF.

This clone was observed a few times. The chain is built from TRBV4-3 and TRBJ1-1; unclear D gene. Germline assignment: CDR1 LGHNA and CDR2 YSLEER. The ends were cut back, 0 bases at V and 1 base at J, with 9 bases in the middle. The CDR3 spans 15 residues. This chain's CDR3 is CASSQDFRGNTEAFF. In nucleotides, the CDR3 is TGCGCCAGCAGCCAAGATTTCCGGGGGAACACTGAAGCTTTCTTT.

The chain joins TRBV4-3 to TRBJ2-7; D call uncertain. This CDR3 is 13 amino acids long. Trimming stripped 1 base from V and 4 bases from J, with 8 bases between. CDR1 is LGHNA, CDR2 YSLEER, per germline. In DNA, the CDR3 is TGCGCCAGCAGCCAAGTTCTGGCGTACGAGCAGTACTTC. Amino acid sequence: CASSQVLAYEQYF.

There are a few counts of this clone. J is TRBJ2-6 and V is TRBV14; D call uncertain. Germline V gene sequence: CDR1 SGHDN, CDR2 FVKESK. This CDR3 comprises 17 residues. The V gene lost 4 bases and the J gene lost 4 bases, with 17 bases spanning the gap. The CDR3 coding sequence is TGTGCCAGCAGCCTTTCATCCTACCCTCAGGGGGCCAACGTCCTGACTTTC. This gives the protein CASSLSSYPQGANVLTF.

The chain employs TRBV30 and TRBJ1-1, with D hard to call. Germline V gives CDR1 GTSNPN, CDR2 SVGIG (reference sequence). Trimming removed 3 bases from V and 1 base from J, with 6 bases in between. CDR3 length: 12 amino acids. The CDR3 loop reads CAWRYGNTEAFF. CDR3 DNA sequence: TGTGCCTGGAGGTATGGGAACACTGAAGCTTTCTTT.

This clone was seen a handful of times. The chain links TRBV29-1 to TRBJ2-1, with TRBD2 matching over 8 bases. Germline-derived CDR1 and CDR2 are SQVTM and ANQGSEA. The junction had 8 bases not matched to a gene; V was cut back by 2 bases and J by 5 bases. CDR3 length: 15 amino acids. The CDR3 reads CSVEHPAGADNEQFF. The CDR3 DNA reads TGCAGCGTTGAACACCCAGCGGGGGCGGACAATGAGCAGTTCTTC.

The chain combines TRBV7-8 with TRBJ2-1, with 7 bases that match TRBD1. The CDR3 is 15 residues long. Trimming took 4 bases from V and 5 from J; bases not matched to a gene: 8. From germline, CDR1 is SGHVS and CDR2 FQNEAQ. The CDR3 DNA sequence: TGTGCCAGCAGCTCATCCCGGGACAGTGACAATGAGCAGTTCTTC. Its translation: CASSSSRDSDNEQFF. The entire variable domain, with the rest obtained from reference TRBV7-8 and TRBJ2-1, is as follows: GAGVSQSPRYKVAKRGQDVALRCDPISGHVSLFWYQQALGQGPEFLTYFQNEAQLDKSGLPSDRFFAERPEGSVSTLKIQRTQQEDSAVYLCASSSSRDSDNEQFFGPGTRLTVL.